A single TCR beta chain is shown here with its context. Its target is not known. Clones were read by immunoSEQ multiplex PCR, and TCRdb kept only the in-frame ones, dropping some. The repertoire consists of approximately 2,200,000 clones, with under 95% occurring once and the leading ten covering 1.5% to 2%. These data belong to a study of shared clonotypes between healthy human individuals. Overall study results and limits: Clonotypes shared by all four sorted-subset donors had higher generation probabilities than non-shared clonotypes.

There are 12 residues in the CDR3. Per germline, CDR1 SQVTM and CDR2 ANQGSEA. V was pared by 2 bases and J by 3 bases, with 7 bases between. CD8 cells regarded as naive lacked CD45RO, were positively chosen for CCR7, and omitted terminally differentiated effector memory CD45RA+ cells. Participating donors were healthy, HIV-negative adults free of recent acute infections or vaccinations. Sequenced sample: naive CD8+ T cells from PBMCs. The TCR originated in a man in his late teens or twenties in good health. Some clones in this sample may be carry-over from other donors' samples. The chain carries TRBV29-1 and TRBJ1-1; D gene ambiguous. CDR3 coding DNA: TGCAGCGTTGAATCGGCTTACACTGAAGCTTTCTTT. As protein: CSVESAYTEAFF.